This T cell receptor (beta chain) was obtained from a study of blood T cell repertoires in COVID-19 (TCRdb year 2020). General notes on the study: Samples from collaborators originated in the United States, Italy and Spain and spanned both the acute and convalescent phases of COVID-19. The material from the prospective study consisted of cDNA or gDNA derived from T cells, B-cell-depleted T cells, or PBMCs. Deeply sampled blood TCRbeta repertoires from subjects exposed to, actively infected with, or recovered from COVID-19 were included in the dataset. A freely available public database, intended as a resource for researchers studying the immune response to SARS-CoV-2, is where the repertoires were released. Samples came from the ongoing ImmuneRACE study (first 160 participants) plus 1,254 subjects from 6 global collaborators. A de-identified subject ID, COVID-19 status, age in years and sex were almost always included in the sample metadata. Where HLA class I and class II types were available, the types were taken from metadata supplied by the sample provider, not from assay-based typing.

About this clone: The clone's antigen remains unknown. It has no much larger one-base neighbor in the sample; base qualities were not kept.

General conclusions and limits of the study: How much clinical and demographic metadata was included differed by source and by participant, and the metadata was provided uncurated.

The V and J ends are trimmed by 8 bases and 6 bases, leaving 19 bases between them. The CDR3 numbers 14 residues from cysteine through phenylalanine. Only CDR3 DNA is held: 42 bases, read in frame from base 1. In the germline V gene, CDR1 corresponds to WSHSY and CDR2 to SAAADI. TCRbeta CDR3 regions were amplified from genomic DNA using the immunoSEQ Assay, a bias-controlled multiplex PCR. In the authors' own workflow: The number of nucleated cells in each sample was estimated from the amplification of reference gene primers within the assay. To quantify the absolute abundance of each unique TCRbeta CDR3 rearrangement, sequence reads were collapsed and filtered. Productive Simpson clonality was computed per sample as the square root of Simpson's diversity index over productive rearrangements. This immuneACCESS table, as held by TCRdb, lists in-frame sequences with V and J called but not all clones. Of the missing ones, under half trace to an unresolved V gene in checked studies; the others have no known cause. The V and J calls and clone size are taken from that table; D and trimming were inferred from the DNA. The sample contains a few hundred thousand clones, approximately 84% of them found a single time. Clones ranked in the top ten supply just under 3% of the sample.

In the prospective study, participants were roughly 18 to 95 years old, resided in 24 geographic areas of the United States, and were enrolled through a virtual design. In the prospective study, cohorts were assigned on the basis of participant-reported clinical history obtained from a screening survey and a study questionnaire. Recovered participants in ImmuneRACE Cohort 3 were defined by two consecutive negative NP/OP PCR tests, clearance by a healthcare professional, or resolution of symptoms. In the prospective study, mobile phlebotomists collected whole blood, serum and a nasopharyngeal or oropharyngeal swab from each participant. Participants in the prospective study had the option to provide additional blood draws and questionnaires over a roughly two-month period. Blood samples from the prospective study were shipped frozen or at room temperature prior to DNA extraction.

The sequence was collected from a young woman who had recovered from COVID-19. The sequenced sample consisted of PBMCs or T cells enriched from blood (not recorded which). This receptor chain uses TRBV10-2 and TRBJ1-1; TRBD1 might be the D gene, on 5 matching bases. The CDR3 loop reads CASRLGGQGPEAFF. The DNA is TGCGCCAGCCGGTTGGGGGGTCAAGGGCCTGAAGCTTTCTTT.